The 17 T cell receptor beta chains listed next were all sequenced from one sample in a study of T-cell reconstitution after alpha-beta-depleted transplantation in children. Construction of the TCRbeta library involved unique molecular identifiers. TCRdb re-called the PCR reads through MiXCR, storing one row per CDR3 protein. The data show 97,000 or so distinct CDR3 sequences, 7.5% to 9.5% seen once. Material: PBMCs, obtained before TCRalphabeta/CD19-depleted stem cell transplant. These receptors were obtained from a boy aged 2 to 10 with acute lymphoblastic leukemia, due to receive a stem cell transplant.

A few counts support this clonotype. This chain connects TRBV6-1 to TRBJ1-5; weak D call: TRBD1 (6 bases). Germline CDR1 reads MNHNS; CDR2 reads SASEGT. There are 16 residues in the CDR3. Deletions cut 0 bases from V and 2 bases from J, with 11 bases between. CDR3 in amino acids: CASSEAEGGGNQPQHF. CDR3 DNA: TGTGCCAGCAGTGAAGCAGAAGGGGGGGGCAATCAGCCCCAGCATTTT.

This clonotype was seen repeatedly, ten times or more. The V and J genes are TRBV5-1 and TRBJ2-3; D is unresolved. CDR1 and CDR2 (germline): SGHRS, YFSETQ. The CDR3 runs 14 residues. The V and J ends lost 2 bases and 2 bases respectively, with 9 bases between them. The CDR3 coding sequence is TGCGCCAGCAGCTTCGGCGGTAACACAGATACGCAGTATTTT. Its protein product is CASSFGGNTDTQYF.

Many counts were recorded for this clonotype. This sequence joins TRBV28 and TRBJ2-3; maybe TRBD2 (7 bases). V was trimmed by 8 bases and J by 0 bases, leaving 27 bases between them. CDR3 length: 19 amino acids. Per the germline V gene, CDR1 is MDHEN and CDR2 is SYDVKM. Here the CDR3 reads CASDGVGAGARSSTDTQYF. The CDR3 DNA reads as TGTGCCAGCGACGGAGTTGGTGCGGGGGCCCGTTCTAGCACAGATACGCAGTATTTT.

This clonotype was seen many times. This sequence joins TRBV12-5 and TRBJ1-2; tentative D call: TRBD1 (6 bases). V was trimmed by 2 bases and J by 2 bases, leaving 6 bases between them. This CDR3 contains 13 residues. Looked up from germline, CDR1 is LGHNT and CDR2 is FRNRAP. In nucleotides, the CDR3 is TGTGCTAGTGGTTTGACAGGGAACTATGGCTACACCTTC. The encoded protein is CASGLTGNYGYTF.

This clonotype came up many times. This chain joins TRBV12-3 or TRBV12-4 and TRBJ2-7; possibly TRBD1 or TRBD2 for D (5 bases each). This CDR3 has 14 residues. The germline V and J ends were trimmed by 8 bases and 0 bases, with 14 bases remaining between them. CDR3 sequence: CASRDGTSSYEQYF. The CDR3 nucleotides are TGTGCCAGCCGCGACGGGACCAGCTCCTACGAGCAGTACTTC.

This clonotype was seen only a few times. The CDR3 sequence: CASSLEGANTEAFF. The CDR3 DNA follows: TGCGCCAGCAGCTTGGAGGGGGCGAACACTGAAGCTTTCTTT. The V call is TRBV5-1, the J call TRBJ1-1; 7 nucleotides agree with TRBD1. Trimming took 0 bases from V and 1 from J; bases not matched to a gene: 0. CDR1 is SGHRS and CDR2 is YFSETQ in the germline V gene. This CDR3 has 14 residues.

A few counts support this clonotype. The CDR3 sequence is CASSPQLAGGYNEQFF. Here the CDR3 DNA reads TGTGCCAGCAGTCCACAACTAGCGGGGGGGTACAATGAGCAGTTCTTC. The J gene is TRBJ2-1, the V gene TRBV27; 13 nucleotides align to TRBD2. From germline, CDR1 is MNHEY and CDR2 SMNVEV (reference sequence). The CDR3 loop spans 16 amino acids. J gave up 4 bases and V 5 bases, and 5 bases lay outside the gene matches.

This clonotype was recorded many times. The V and J genes are TRBV4-3 and TRBJ1-2, with 10 bases that match TRBD1. The trim removed 1 base at V and 4 bases at J, leaving 3 bases unmatched. This CDR3 contains 15 residues. From germline, CDR1 is LGHNA and CDR2 YSLEER. The CDR3 sequence: CASSQGQGAGYGYTF. The CDR3, as DNA: TGCGCCAGCAGCCAAGGACAGGGGGCCGGCTATGGCTACACCTTC.

The chain links TRBV5-6 to TRBJ2-3, with 8 nucleotides matching TRBD2. J was trimmed by 2 bases and V by 3 bases; bases with no gene match: 11. The germline gives CDR1 SGHDT, CDR2 YYEEEE. There are 17 residues in the CDR3. DNA of the CDR3: TGTGCCAGCAGCTCCCTTAAGGAGCGGGGGTACACAGATACGCAGTATTTT. Translated, it gives CASSSLKERGYTDTQYF. Combining the CDR3 with reference TRBV5-6 and TRBJ2-3 gives the whole variable domain DAGVTQSPTHLIKTRGQQVTLRCSPKSGHDTVSWYQQALGQGPQFIFQYYEEEERQRGNFPDRFSGHQFPNYSSELNVNALLLGDSALYLCASSSLKERGYTDTQYFGPGTRLTVL.

There are many counts of this clonotype. The V gene is TRBV6-2 or TRBV6-3, the J gene TRBJ2-1, with 14 bases that match TRBD2. Germline V lookup: CDR1 MNHEY, CDR2 SVGEGT. This CDR3 has 17 residues. Losses at the gene ends were 4 bases for V and 0 bases for J; bases not matched to a gene: 2. The chain's CDR3 is CASSWTSGGSSYNEQFF. CDR3 bases: TGTGCCAGCAGTTGGACTAGCGGGGGGAGCTCCTACAATGAGCAGTTCTTC.

The sample holds many counts of this clonotype. The chain carries TRBV6-5 and TRBJ2-1, with no clear D. CDR1 is MNHEY, CDR2 SVGAGI, per germline. This CDR3 region has 14 residues. The germline V and J ends were trimmed by 0 bases and 3 bases, with 6 bases remaining between them. The chain's CDR3 is CASSYSLGYNEQFF. CDR3 in DNA: TGTGCCAGCAGTTACTCGTTAGGCTACAATGAGCAGTTCTTC.

The CDR3, as DNA: TGTGCCAGCAGCTTGACTACCGGGACAGGGAAGGCCCATGGCTACACCTTC. This translates into CASSLTTGTGKAHGYTF. The chain combines TRBV7-3 with TRBJ1-2; 9 bases fit TRBD1. Germline CDR1 reads SGHTA; CDR2 reads FQGTGA. The CDR3 extends over 17 amino acids. The V gene end was trimmed by 3 bases and the J gene end by 6 bases; junction bases not matched to a gene: 14.

This clonotype appeared a few times. V usage is TRBV7-2 and J usage is TRBJ1-2; D remains ambiguous. CDR1 is SGHTA, CDR2 FQGNSA, per germline. V lost 5 bases and J lost 0, with 10 bases in between. The CDR3 has 14 amino acids. CDR3 amino acids: CASSPLVSNYGYTF. CDR3 sequence (DNA): TGTGCCAGCAGCCCGCTGGTCTCTAACTATGGCTACACCTTC.

This clonotype is medium-sized. V gene TRBV4-3 combines with J gene TRBJ1-6, with no clear D. CDR1 and CDR2 from the germline V gene are LGHNA and YSLEER. V was cut by 1 base and J by 7 bases, with 8 bases left in between. The CDR3 consists of 14 residues. The CDR3 reads CASSQGSENSPLHF. The DNA for the CDR3 is TGCGCCAGCAGCCAAGGATCCGAGAATTCACCCCTCCACTTT.

This clonotype was recorded at least ten times. J is TRBJ1-2 and V is TRBV25-1, with D possibly TRBD1 on 5 matching bases. Per the germline V gene, CDR1 is MGHDK and CDR2 is SYGVNS. This CDR3 contains 13 residues. Trimming removed 1 base from V and 8 bases from J, with 11 bases in between. The CDR3, as DNA: TGTGCCAGCAGTGAATCCGGGGGGAGAGGCTACACCTTC. Protein sequence: CASSESGGRGYTF.

In its sample, this clonotype was seen a few times. DNA for the CDR3: TGCGCCAGCAGCTTGGCCGGGGGACGGCAAGATACGCAGTATTTT. The encoded protein is CASSLAGGRQDTQYF. This chain connects TRBV5-1 to TRBJ2-3; maybe TRBD2 (6 bases). The CDR3 consists of 15 residues. Germline V gives CDR1 SGHRS, CDR2 YFSETQ. V dropped 0 bases and J dropped 5 bases, with 13 bases sitting between them.

This clonotype was seen at least ten times. The J gene is TRBJ2-5, the V gene TRBV11-2; 10 nucleotides align to TRBD2. The V and J ends lost 0 bases and 1 base, in that order; junction bases with no gene match: 2. CDR3 length: 16 residues. Germline V CDR1 and CDR2: SGHAT, FQNNGV. Written as DNA, the CDR3 is TGTGCCAGCAGCTTAGAGATAGCGGGGGGCCAAGAGACCCAGTACTTC. This encodes CASSLEIAGGQETQYF.